The rows below give T cell receptor beta chains drawn from one sample of a study of beta chain features in type 1 diabetes. Only in-frame clones appear in the TCRdb table, and some are missing; sequencing was by immunoSEQ multiplex PCR. This table has some 160,000 clones, roughly 9.1% appearing once. Sequencing was performed on central memory CD4+ T cells from blood. The receptors were sampled from a woman under 30 in good health. Each CDR3 is given with its conserved first and last residue. D genes are given only for firm matches. Rows may omit the clone size; those that give it use once, few, many or a size class.

clone size,V gene,J gene,D gene,CDR3 DNA,CDR3 protein
few,TRBV18,TRBJ1-1,-,TGTGCCAGCTCACAGGGAAACAGGGTGAACACTGAAGCTTTCTTT,CASSQGNRVNTEAFF
-,TRBV6-1,TRBJ2-7,TRBD1,TGTGCCACCAAGCCGGGACAGCGTCCCGAGGGGGAGCAGTACTTC,CATKPGQRPEGEQYF
-,TRBV7-2,TRBJ2-1,TRBD1,TGTGCCAGCAGCTTGTTACAGGGACAGAATGAGCAGTTCTTC,CASSLLQGQNEQFF
many,TRBV4-3,TRBJ1-2,TRBD1,TGCGCCAGCAGCCAAGCTCCGACAGGGGGAAAGTATGGCTACACCTTC,CASSQAPTGGKYGYTF
few,TRBV5-1,TRBJ2-3,TRBD1,TGCGCCAGCAGCTGGGGGGACAGGGAAACAGATACGCAGTATTTT,CASSWGDRETDTQYF
-,TRBV11-2,TRBJ2-7,-,TGTGCCAGCAGCTTAGGGGCGGGACAGCAATACGAGCAGTACTTC,CASSLGAGQQYEQYF
-,TRBV19,TRBJ1-5,TRBD1,TGTGCCAGTAGAGACAGGGGAAATCAGCCCCAGCATTTT,CASRDRGNQPQHF
-,TRBV27,TRBJ2-5,TRBD2,TGTGCCAGCAGTCCGCGCTCTCCCGGACTAGCGATTTCGGGGGAGACCCAGTACTTC,CASSPRSPGLAISGETQYF
few,TRBV5-1,TRBJ2-7,TRBD2,TGCGCCAGCAGCGACACCCTTAGCGGGGGGGCATACGAGCAGTACTTC,CASSDTLSGGAYEQYF
-,TRBV6-6,TRBJ2-3,-,TGTGCCAGCAGTACAGGGAGCACAGATACGCAGTATTTT,CASSTGSTDTQYF
few,TRBV7-2,TRBJ1-2,-,TGTGCCAGCAGCCCCTTTTCGGAAGGGGCGGAGGGCTACACCTTC,CASSPFSEGAEGYTF
-,TRBV29-1,TRBJ2-7,TRBD1,TGCAGCGTTTCCACCGGGACAGGGGCCTACGAGCAGTACTTC,CSVSTGTGAYEQYF
few,TRBV2,TRBJ2-7,-,TGTGCCAGCAGGCGGGACGGCTCCTACGAGCAGTACTTC,CASRRDGSYEQYF
-,TRBV7-2,TRBJ1-5,-,TGTGCCAGCAGCTTAGGGGCAGGTACTAGGCCCCAGCATTTT,CASSLGAGTRPQHF
-,TRBV7-2,TRBJ2-5,-,TGTGCCAGCAGCTTACGGCGGGTAGAGACCCAGTACTTC,CASSLRRVETQYF
few,TRBV7-9,TRBJ2-5,-,TGTGCCAGCAGCTTTCAGGAGACCCAGTACTTC,CASSFQETQYF